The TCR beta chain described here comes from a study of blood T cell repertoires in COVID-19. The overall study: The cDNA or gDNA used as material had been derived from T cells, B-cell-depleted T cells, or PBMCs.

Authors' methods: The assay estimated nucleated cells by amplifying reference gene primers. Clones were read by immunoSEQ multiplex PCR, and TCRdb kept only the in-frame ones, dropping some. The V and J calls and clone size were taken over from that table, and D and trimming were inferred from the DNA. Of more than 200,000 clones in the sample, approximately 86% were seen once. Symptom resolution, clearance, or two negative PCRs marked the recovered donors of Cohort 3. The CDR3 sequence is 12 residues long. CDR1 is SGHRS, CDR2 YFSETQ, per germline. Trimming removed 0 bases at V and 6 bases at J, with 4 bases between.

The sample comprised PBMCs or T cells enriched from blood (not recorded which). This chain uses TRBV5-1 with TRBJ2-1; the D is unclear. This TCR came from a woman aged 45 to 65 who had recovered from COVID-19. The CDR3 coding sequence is TGCGCCAGCAGCTTGGTAGTCAATGAGCAGTTCTTC. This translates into CASSLVVNEQFF. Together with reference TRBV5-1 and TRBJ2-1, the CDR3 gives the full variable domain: KAGVTQTPRYLIKTRGQQVTLSCSPISGHRSVSWYQQTPGQGLQFLFEYFSETQRNKGNFPGRFSGRQFSNSRSEMNVSTLELGDSALYLCASSLVVNEQFFGPGTRLTVL.